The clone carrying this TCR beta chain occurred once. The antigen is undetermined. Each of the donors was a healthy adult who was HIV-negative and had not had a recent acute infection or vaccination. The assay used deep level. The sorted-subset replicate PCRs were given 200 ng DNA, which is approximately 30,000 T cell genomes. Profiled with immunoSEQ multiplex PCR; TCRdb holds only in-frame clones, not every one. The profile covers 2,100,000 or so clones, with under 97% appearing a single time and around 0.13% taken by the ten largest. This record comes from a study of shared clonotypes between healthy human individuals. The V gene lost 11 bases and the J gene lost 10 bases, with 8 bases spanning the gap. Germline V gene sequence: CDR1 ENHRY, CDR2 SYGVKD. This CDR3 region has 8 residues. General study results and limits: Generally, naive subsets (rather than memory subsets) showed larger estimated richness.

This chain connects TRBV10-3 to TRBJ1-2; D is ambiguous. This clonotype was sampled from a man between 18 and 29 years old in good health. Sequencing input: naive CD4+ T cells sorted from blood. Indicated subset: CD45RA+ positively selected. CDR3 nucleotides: TGTGCCCCACCCCCCTACACCTTC. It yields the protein CAPPPYTF.